This entry lists 28 T cell receptor beta chains sequenced from one sample in a study of T-cell reconstitution after alpha-beta-depleted transplantation in children. Preparing the TCRbeta library involved the use of unique molecular identifiers. One entry per CDR3 protein results from TCRdb running MiXCR on the PCR reads. The sample lists about 90,000 distinct CDR3 sequences; about 14% were seen once. Material: PBMCs, mostly from graft donor cells, obtained 180 days after TCRalphabeta/CD19-depleted stem cell transplant. These receptors were collected from a male patient under 10 years old who had a stem cell transplant for acute lymphoblastic leukemia, so the T cells may come from the graft donor.

The chain carries TRBV5-5 and TRBJ2-7, with TRBD2 identical over 7 bases. This CDR3 has 13 residues. V dropped 4 bases and J dropped 12; count of bases not matched to a gene: 13. The V gene's germline CDR1 is SGHKS and CDR2 YYEKEE (reference sequence). CDR3 protein: CASSPQGGTQPYF. CDR3 coding DNA: TGTGCCAGCAGCCCCCAGGGAGGGACTCAACCGTACTTC.

This clonotype was detected ten times or more. The V and J genes are TRBV29-1 and TRBJ2-3; 7 nucleotides match TRBD1. CDR1 is SQVTM, CDR2 ANQGSEA, per germline. The CDR3 is made up of 13 amino acids. V was pared by 8 bases and J by 2 bases, with 7 bases of the junction left unmatched. The CDR3 reads CSTAGTVTDTQYF. DNA for the CDR3: TGCAGCACGGCCGGGACAGTCACAGATACGCAGTATTTT.

The chain employs TRBV2 and TRBJ2-5; D could derive from TRBD1 or TRBD2 (5 bases each). Trimming pared 7 bases from V and 0 bases from J, leaving 12 bases between. From germline, CDR1 is SNHLY and CDR2 FYNNEI. This CDR3 region has 14 residues. The chain's CDR3 is CASTTGPYQETQYF. DNA for the CDR3: TGTGCCAGCACGACGGGACCGTACCAAGAGACCCAGTACTTC. Combining the CDR3 with reference TRBV2 and TRBJ2-5 gives the whole variable domain EPEVTQTPSHQVTQMGQEVILRCVPISNHLYFYWYRQILGQKVEFLVSFYNNEISEKSEIFDDQFSVERPDGSNFTLKIRSTKLEDSAMYFCASTTGPYQETQYFGPGTRLLVL.

The gene calls are TRBV10-3 and TRBJ2-1, with D perhaps matching TRBD1 (5 bases). CDR1 and CDR2 from the germline V gene are ENHRY and SYGVKD. The CDR3 consists of 14 residues. The V end was cut by 7 bases, the J end by 1 base, with 11 bases between. The CDR3 DNA follows: TGTGCCATCACGACAGAGACATCCTACAATGAGCAGTTCTTC. Its protein is CAITTETSYNEQFF.

The V gene is TRBV21-1, the J gene TRBJ2-3. TRBV21-1 has pseudogene status. This CDR3 contains 14 residues. The CDR3 nucleotides are TGTGCCAGCAGCAAAGTTGGGGACACAGATACGCAGTATTTT. Residues: CASSKVGDTDTQYF.

This chain links TRBV9 with TRBJ2-1; D ambiguous. The CDR3 is 16 amino acids. Trimming removed 3 bases from V and 6 bases from J, with 19 bases in between. Germline-derived CDR1 and CDR2 are SGDLS and YYNGEE. CDR3 sequence (DNA): TGTGCCAGCAGCGCCCAGCCCCGATATTTGGGCAATGAGCAGTTCTTC. It specifies CASSAQPRYLGNEQFF.

A few counts support this clonotype. The CDR3 loop reads CSARDLIDRYEQYF. CDR3 sequence (DNA): TGCAGTGCTAGAGATTTGATAGATCGGTACGAGCAGTACTTC. The chain is built from TRBV20-1 and TRBJ2-7; D unresolved. The V gene lost 0 bases and the J gene lost 4 bases, with 13 bases spanning the gap. CDR1 DFQATT and CDR2 SNEGSKA come from the germline V gene (reference sequence). The CDR3 is 14 amino acids.

This clonotype was counted only a few times. The chain joins TRBV7-6 to TRBJ2-2, with D hard to call. The germline CDR1 and CDR2 sequences are SGHVS and FNYEAQ. The CDR3 loop spans 16 amino acids. Trimming removed 5 bases at V and 0 bases at J, with 13 bases between. The CDR3 is CASSPPFQTNTGELFF. CDR3 nucleotides: TGTGCCAGCAGCCCACCATTCCAAACGAACACCGGGGAGCTGTTTTTT.

J is TRBJ2-1 and V is TRBV18; weak D call: TRBD2 (5 bases). Per the germline V gene, CDR1 is KGHSH and CDR2 is LQKENI. This CDR3 region has 12 residues. With 3 bases removed from V and 8 bases from J, the gap between germline ends came to 8 bases. The CDR3 here is CASSPLRDEQFF. For the CDR3, the DNA is TGTGCCAGCTCACCCTTGCGGGATGAGCAGTTCTTC.

Ten or more counts support this clonotype. This sequence joins TRBV12-3 or TRBV12-4 and TRBJ1-1; TRBD1 matches 7 bases. The CDR3 totals 14 residues. V dropped 4 bases and J dropped 4; count of bases not matched to a gene: 6. CDR3 nucleotides: TGTGCCAGCAGTTCGAGGGGGCGAAGCACTGAAGCTTTCTTT. It encodes CASSSRGRSTEAFF.

The chain carries TRBV3-1 and TRBJ1-1; D is uncertain. This CDR3 comprises 13 residues. Germline CDR1 reads LGHDT; CDR2 reads YNNKEL (reference sequence). Trimming pared 3 bases from V and 3 bases from J, leaving 8 bases between. In DNA form, the CDR3 reads TGTGCCAGCAGCCAGGGGTCTGACACTGAAGCTTTCTTT. This codes for CASSQGSDTEAFF. Based on the CDR3 plus reference TRBV3-1 and TRBJ1-1, the full variable domain is DTAVSQTPKYLVTQMGNDKSIKCEQNLGHDTMYWYKQDSKKFLKIMFSYNNKELIINETVPNRFSPKSPDKAHLNLHINSLELGDSAVYFCASSQGSDTEAFFGQGTRLTVV.

The chain links TRBV28 to TRBJ2-6, with 8 bases fitting TRBD2. The ends lost 10 bases at V and 3 bases at J; junction bases unmatched: 5. Looked up from germline, CDR1 is MDHEN and CDR2 is SYDVKM. The CDR3 contains 14 residues. The CDR3 loop reads CAIREGGGANVLTF. The CDR3 DNA is TGTGCCATCCGGGAGGGCGGTGGGGCCAACGTCCTGACTTTC.

As regards this clonotype: This sequence may be a read error, since a much larger clone differs from it by one base. V and J are TRBV19 and TRBJ1-1; no clear D gene. Germline V CDR1 and CDR2: LNHDA, SQIVND (reference sequence). The length of the CDR3 is 14 residues. V shed 3 bases and J shed 4 bases, with 12 bases lying between them. CDR3 DNA sequence: TGTGCCAGTAGTATCGGCCAGGAGTTCACTGAAGCTTTCTTT. This codes for CASSIGQEFTEAFF.

This clonotype was observed a handful of times. The rearrangement links TRBV12-3 or TRBV12-4 to TRBJ1-2; maybe TRBD1 (5 bases). Trimming stripped 5 bases from V and 2 bases from J, with 15 bases between. This CDR3 is 15 amino acids long. CDR3 sequence reads: CASSPAGRSNYGYTF. The CDR3 DNA sequence: TGTGCCAGCAGTCCAGCGGGACGCAGCAACTATGGCTACACCTTC.

In this sample, this clonotype turned up many times. The chain carries TRBV20-1 and TRBJ2-2; a weak D match, TRBD2 (7 bases). CDR3 length: 15 amino acids. Trimming removed 1 base at V and 5 bases at J, with 14 bases between. Germline assignment: CDR1 DFQATT and CDR2 SNEGSKA (reference sequence). As DNA, the CDR3 is TGCAGTGCTAGAGTAGGGGGGGGGCCGACCGGGGAGCTGTTTTTT. This gives the protein CSARVGGGPTGELFF.

Regarding this clonotype: A much larger clone sits a single nucleotide away, making a read error possible. The V call is TRBV10-3, the J call TRBJ2-3; D is ambiguous. The germline CDR1 and CDR2 sequences are ENHRY and SYGVKD. This CDR3 contains 15 residues. This CDR3 is CATSESKTATDTQYF. Here the CDR3 DNA reads TGTGCCACCAGTGAGTCGAAAACAGCCACAGATACGCAGTATTTT.

This clonotype has only a few counts. The rearrangement uses TRBV19 and TRBJ1-1, with D unresolved. V was cut by 6 bases and J by 1 base, with 9 bases left in between. The CDR3 consists of 13 residues. Germline CDR1 is LNHDA and CDR2 is SQIVND (reference sequence). As DNA, the CDR3 is TGTGCCAGTAGACGTCCTGGGAACACTGAAGCTTTCTTT. Its protein product is CASRRPGNTEAFF.

The chain combines TRBV5-1 with TRBJ2-1, with a tentative D call TRBD2 (5 bases). Trimming took 2 bases from V and 8 from J, leaving 11 bases between them. Per the germline V gene, CDR1 is SGHRS and CDR2 is YFSETQ. CDR3 size: 13 residues. The CDR3 DNA is TGCGCCAGCAGCTTACGGCCGCGGGATGAGCAGTTCTTC. Translated, it gives CASSLRPRDEQFF.

The table lists this clonotype with a few counts. This chain uses TRBV20-1 with TRBJ1-5; D is unresolved. V gave up 5 bases and J gave up 1 base, with 9 bases separating them. Germline values: CDR1 DFQATT, CDR2 SNEGSKA (reference sequence). The CDR3 has 13 amino acids. CDR3 sequence reads: CSAPGGSNQPQHF. The CDR3 DNA follows: TGCAGTGCTCCGGGAGGGAGCAATCAGCCCCAGCATTTT.

This clonotype was picked up a small number of times. The V and J genes are TRBV20-1 and TRBJ2-1; D uncertain. The length of the CDR3 is 17 residues. The germline CDR1 and CDR2 sequences are DFQATT and SNEGSKA (reference sequence). Trimming shortened V by 0 bases and J by 0 bases, and 15 bases separated the two germline ends. The CDR3 sequence: CSARDTARSSSYNEQFF. The DNA for the CDR3 is TGCAGTGCTAGAGATACGGCTCGCTCAAGCTCCTACAATGAGCAGTTCTTC.

This clonotype was counted between two and nine times. The V and J genes are TRBV7-9 and TRBJ1-1; no definite D call. Germline V gene sequence: CDR1 SEHNR, CDR2 FQNEAQ (reference sequence). The CDR3 spans 15 residues. Deletions cut 0 bases from V and 0 bases from J, with 8 bases between. As DNA, the CDR3 is TGTGCCAGCAGCTTAGCGCGGGATATGAACACTGAAGCTTTCTTT. Its protein is CASSLARDMNTEAFF.

The rearrangement joins TRBV7-6 to TRBJ1-1, with D tentatively TRBD1 (5 bases). V lost 5 bases to trimming and J lost 0 bases, with 13 bases between them. Germline CDR1 SGHVS, CDR2 FNYEAQ. The CDR3 spans 15 residues. The CDR3 DNA reads as TGTGCCAGCAGCCCTAGGGGCGGAATGAACACTGAAGCTTTCTTT. Encoded protein: CASSPRGGMNTEAFF. The full variable domain, in which reference TRBV7-6 and TRBJ1-1 provide the parts outside the CDR3, is GAGVSQSPRYKVTKRGQDVALRCDPISGHVSLYWYRQALGQGPEFLTYFNYEAQQDKSGLPNDRFSAERPEGSISTLTIQRTEQRDSAMYRCASSPRGGMNTEAFFGQGTRLTVV.

Many counts were recorded for this clonotype. This sequence joins TRBV5-8 and TRBJ2-1; the match to TRBD2 covers 11 bases. Germline V gene data show CDR1 as SGHTS and CDR2 as YDEGEE. V was clipped by 4 bases and J by 0 bases; unmatched bases: 3. The CDR3 spans 16 residues. As DNA, the CDR3 is TGTGCCAGCAGCATCGGACTAGCGGGCTCCTACAATGAGCAGTTCTTC. Translated, it gives CASSIGLAGSYNEQFF.

This chain uses TRBV12-3 or TRBV12-4 with TRBJ1-1; D perhaps matches TRBD1 (5 bases). Deletions cut 6 bases from V and 1 base from J, with 9 bases between. The CDR3 length is 13 residues. The DNA of the CDR3 is TGTGCCAGCAGAGGTACAGGGAACACTGAAGCTTTCTTT. Translating it yields CASRGTGNTEAFF.

The chain recombines TRBV10-3 with TRBJ2-3; D gene ambiguous. V lost 6 bases to trimming and J lost 2 bases, with 12 bases between them. This CDR3 region has 14 residues. CDR1 and CDR2 from the germline V gene are ENHRY and SYGVKD. The CDR3 spells CAISVSRHTDTQYF. The CDR3 coding sequence is TGTGCCATCAGCGTTAGCCGGCACACAGATACGCAGTATTTT.

The rearrangement joins TRBV12-3 or TRBV12-4 to TRBJ1-1; D might be TRBD1 (6 bases). The CDR3 consists of 14 residues. Trimming took off 6 bases at V and 8 bases at J, with 19 bases between the two ends. CDR3 sequence reads: CASSPGHGGSEAFF. The CDR3 bases are TGTGCCAGCAGCCCGGGACATGGAGGGTCCGAAGCTTTCTTT.

V is TRBV5-1 and J is TRBJ2-2; TRBD2 aligns across 8 bases. The germline V gene encodes CDR1 SGHRS and CDR2 YFSETQ. V lost 4 bases to trimming and J lost 0 bases; unmatched junction nucleotides: 5. This CDR3 is built from 16 residues. Here the CDR3 reads CASSLSGGPNTGELFF. The CDR3 DNA follows: TGCGCCAGCAGCCTAAGCGGGGGCCCGAACACCGGGGAGCTGTTTTTT.

The DNA of the CDR3 is TGTGCCAGTAGTGTGGGTCGAGGAGAGACCCAGTACTTC. Encoded protein: CASSVGRGETQYF. The genes are TRBV19 and TRBJ2-5; unclear D gene. Germline CDR1 and CDR2: LNHDA and SQIVND (reference sequence). The CDR3 has 13 residues. V lost 5 bases to trimming and J lost 4 bases, with 11 bases between them.